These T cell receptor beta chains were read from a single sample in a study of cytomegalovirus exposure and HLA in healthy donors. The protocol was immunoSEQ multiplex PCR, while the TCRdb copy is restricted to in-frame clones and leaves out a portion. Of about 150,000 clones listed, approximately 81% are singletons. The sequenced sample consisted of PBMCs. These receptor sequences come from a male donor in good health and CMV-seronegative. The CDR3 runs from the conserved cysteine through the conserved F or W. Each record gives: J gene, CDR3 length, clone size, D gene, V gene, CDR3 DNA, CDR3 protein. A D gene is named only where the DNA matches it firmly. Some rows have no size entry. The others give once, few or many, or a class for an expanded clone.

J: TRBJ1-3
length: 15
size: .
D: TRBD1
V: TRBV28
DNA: TGTGCCAGCAGTACGACAGGGGGGATTGGAAACACCATATATTTT
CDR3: CASSTTGGIGNTIYF

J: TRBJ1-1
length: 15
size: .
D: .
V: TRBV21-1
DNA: TGTGCCAGCACCTCACAGGGGGACCCGAACACTGAAGCTTTCTTT
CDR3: CASTSQGDPNTEAFF

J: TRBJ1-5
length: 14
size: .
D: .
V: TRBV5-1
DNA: TGCGCCAGCAGCTTGGCGGGGAGCAATCAGCCCCAGCATTTT
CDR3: CASSLAGSNQPQHF

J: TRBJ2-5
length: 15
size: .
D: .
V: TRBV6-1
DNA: TGTGCCAGCAGTGAAGCAAGAGGAATAGGAGAGACCCAGTACTTC
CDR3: CASSEARGIGETQYF

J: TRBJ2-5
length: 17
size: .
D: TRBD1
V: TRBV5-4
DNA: TGTGCCAGCAGTGACGTCGGACAGGCGCGTCACCAAGAGACCCAGTACTTC
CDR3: CASSDVGQARHQETQYF

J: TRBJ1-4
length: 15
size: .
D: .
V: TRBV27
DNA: TGTGCCAGCAGGCCAACCAGGGGCGCTAATGAAAAACTGTTTTTT
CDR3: CASRPTRGANEKLFF

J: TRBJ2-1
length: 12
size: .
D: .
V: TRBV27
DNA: TGTGCCAGCAGGAGTTGGTACAATGAGCAGTTCTTC
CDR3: CASRSWYNEQFF

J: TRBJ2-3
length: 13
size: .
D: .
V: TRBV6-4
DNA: TGTGCCAGCAGTGACGGTCCCGGAGGGACGCAGTATTTT
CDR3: CASSDGPGGTQYF

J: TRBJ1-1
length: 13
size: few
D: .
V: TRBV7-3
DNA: TGTGCCAGCAGCTATAGCGGGGGCACTGAAGCTTTCTTT
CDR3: CASSYSGGTEAFF

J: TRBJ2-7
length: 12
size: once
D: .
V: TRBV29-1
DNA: TGCAGCGTTGGGCAGGTTCCCTACGAGCAGTACTTC
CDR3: CSVGQVPYEQYF

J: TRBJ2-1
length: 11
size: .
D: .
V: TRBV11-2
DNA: TGTGCCAGCAGCTTAGATCTAGAGCAGTTCTTC
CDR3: CASSLDLEQFF

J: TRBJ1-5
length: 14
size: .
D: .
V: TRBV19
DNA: TGTGCCAGTAGTCTACGACAGATCAATCAGCCCCAGCATTTT
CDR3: CASSLRQINQPQHF

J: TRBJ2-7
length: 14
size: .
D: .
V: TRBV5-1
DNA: TGCGCCAGCAGCTTCCACAGGGAAGCCTACGAGCAGTACTTC
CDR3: CASSFHREAYEQYF

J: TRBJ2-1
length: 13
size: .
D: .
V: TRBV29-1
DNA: TGCAGCGTTGATCAGCATGGAGACAATGAGCAGTTCTTC
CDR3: CSVDQHGDNEQFF

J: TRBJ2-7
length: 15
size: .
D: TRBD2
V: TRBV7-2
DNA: TGTGCCAGCAGCCCCTCGGGAGGTTGGTCCTACGAGCAGTACTTC
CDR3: CASSPSGGWSYEQYF

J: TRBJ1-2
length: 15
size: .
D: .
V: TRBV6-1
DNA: TGTGCCAGCATCCCCAGGGCCCACCCCCTCGATGGCTACACCTTC
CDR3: CASIPRAHPLDGYTF